The entry below gives a single TCR beta chain sequence along with its context. Its matching antigen is unknown. The data were obtained in a study of cytomegalovirus exposure and HLA in healthy donors. Study-wide findings and caveats: Follow-up analysis seemed to connect common viral pathogens with several of the most significant clusters identified. For most TCR beta V segments, an earlier analysis put the productive rate at about 90% or about 30% of the time. Cytomegalovirus status was reportedly diagnosed by the classifier with high sensitivity and specificity.

The CDR3 loop spans 15 amino acids. Per the germline V gene, CDR1 is SGDLS and CDR2 is YYNGEE. Losses at the gene ends were 4 bases for V and 5 bases for J; bases not matched to a gene: 8. PCR employed 60 Vbeta and 13 Jbeta primers. Libraries were prepared by immunoSEQ multiplex PCR; TCRdb keeps only in-frame clonotypes and omits some of them. Its table lists 100,000 to 150,000 clones. The TCR sequence derives from a middle-aged woman in good health and CMV-seropositive. The sequencing input was PBMCs. The chain employs TRBV9 and TRBJ1-1; TRBD1 matches at 10 bases. CDR3 DNA sequence: TGTGCCAGCAGCTCACGACAGGGGGCGGAAACTGAAGCTTTCTTT. Translating it yields CASSSRQGAETEAFF.